This T cell receptor (beta chain) was profiled in a study of vaccination effects on CD4 cells after COVID-19. Before any sequencing was done, the ViraFEST assay used viral peptide pools to expand antigen-specific CD4+ T cells. CD4+ T cell isolation took place after 10 days of culture. All participants had two doses of either the BNT162b2 or mRNA-1273 vaccine. Assay used: immunoSEQ multiplex PCR; TCRdb lists only in-frame clones, some missing. This sample yields approximately 83,000 clones, of which over 75% are seen a single time; 0.85% to 1.3% belongs to the top ten. Germline V gives CDR1 SGHRS, CDR2 YFSETQ. V was clipped by 2 bases and J by 0 bases, with 9 bases between them. The CDR3 is 15 amino acids. Notes on this clone: The antigen remains undetermined.

The specimen was CD4+ T cells from PBMCs cultured with HCoV-OC43 spike peptides, collected after COVID-19 vaccination. Subset: HCoV-OC43 spike overlapping peptide pool stimulation. V usage is TRBV5-1 and J usage is TRBJ1-3, with unresolved D. The clonotype originates from a human donor who received a COVID-19 vaccine. CDR3 in amino acids: CASSLDKSSGNTIYF. CDR3 in DNA: TGCGCCAGCAGCTTAGACAAGAGCTCTGGAAACACCATATATTTT.